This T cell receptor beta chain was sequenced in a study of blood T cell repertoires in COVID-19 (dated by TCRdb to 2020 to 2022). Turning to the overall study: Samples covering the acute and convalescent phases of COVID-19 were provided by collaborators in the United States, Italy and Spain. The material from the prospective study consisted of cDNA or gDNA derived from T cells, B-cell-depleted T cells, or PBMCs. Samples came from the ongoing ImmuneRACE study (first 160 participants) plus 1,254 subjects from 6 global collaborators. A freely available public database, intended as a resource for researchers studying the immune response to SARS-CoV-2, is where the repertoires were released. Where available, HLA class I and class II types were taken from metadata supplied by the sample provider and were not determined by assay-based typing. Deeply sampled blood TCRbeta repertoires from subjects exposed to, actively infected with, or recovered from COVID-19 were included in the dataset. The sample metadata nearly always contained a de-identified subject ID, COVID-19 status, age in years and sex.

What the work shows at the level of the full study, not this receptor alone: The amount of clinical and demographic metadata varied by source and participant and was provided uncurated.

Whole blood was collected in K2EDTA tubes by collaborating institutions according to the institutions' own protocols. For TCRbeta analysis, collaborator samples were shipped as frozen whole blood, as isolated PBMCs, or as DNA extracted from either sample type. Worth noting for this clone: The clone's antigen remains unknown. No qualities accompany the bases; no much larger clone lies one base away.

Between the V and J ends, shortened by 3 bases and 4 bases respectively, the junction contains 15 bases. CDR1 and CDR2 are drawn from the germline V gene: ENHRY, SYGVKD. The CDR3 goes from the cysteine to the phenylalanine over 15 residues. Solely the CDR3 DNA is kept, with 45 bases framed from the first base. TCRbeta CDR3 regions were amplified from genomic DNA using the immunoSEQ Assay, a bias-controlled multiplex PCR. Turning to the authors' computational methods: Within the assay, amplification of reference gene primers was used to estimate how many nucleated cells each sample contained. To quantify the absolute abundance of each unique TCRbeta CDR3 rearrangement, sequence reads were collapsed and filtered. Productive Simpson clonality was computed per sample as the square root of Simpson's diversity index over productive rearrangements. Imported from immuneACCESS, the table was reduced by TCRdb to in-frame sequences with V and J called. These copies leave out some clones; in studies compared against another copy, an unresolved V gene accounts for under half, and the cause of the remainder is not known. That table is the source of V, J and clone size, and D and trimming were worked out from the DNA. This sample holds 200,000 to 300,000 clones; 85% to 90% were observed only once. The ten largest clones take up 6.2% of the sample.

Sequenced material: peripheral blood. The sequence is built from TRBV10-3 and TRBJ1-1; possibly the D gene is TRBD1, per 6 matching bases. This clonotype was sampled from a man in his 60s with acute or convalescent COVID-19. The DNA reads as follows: TGTGCCATCAGTGACGGTGACAGGTTGGGCACTGAAGCTTTCTTT. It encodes CAISDGDRLGTEAFF.